The following is a T cell receptor (beta chain) sequence with its context. Its antigen remains unidentified. The same CDR3 arises from other DNA sequences in this sample as well. Donors likely had unrecorded immune exposures despite being nominally healthy when sampled. The data originate from a study of cytomegalovirus exposure and HLA in healthy donors. Whole-study results and caveats: The authors listed approximately 160 TCR beta chains as cytomegalovirus-associated. Diagnosis of cytomegalovirus status made by the classifier reportedly showed high specificity and sensitivity. As a later analysis revealed, most CMV-associated TCR beta chains appeared HLA-restricted.

V lost 1 base to trimming and J lost 5 bases, with 8 bases between them. Germline V CDR1 and CDR2: MNHEY, SMNVEV (reference sequence). The CDR3 is 13 amino acids. 60 Vbeta and 13 Jbeta primers were used in PCR. Using immunoSEQ multiplex PCR, the repertoire was profiled, and TCRdb retains in-frame clones only, with some absent. The table includes approximately 150,000 clones, approximately 80% detected once. The sample consisted of PBMCs. This rearrangement joins TRBV27 to TRBJ1-1; D remains ambiguous. The origin of this receptor is a male donor in good health and CMV-seronegative. CDR3 in amino acids: CASSLYRGTEAFF. The CDR3 DNA reads as TGTGCCAGCAGTTTATATCGCGGAACTGAAGCTTTCTTT.